Below are 18 T cell receptor beta chains sequenced from a single sample in a study of blood T cell repertoires in COVID-19. Generated by immunoSEQ multiplex PCR, the TCRdb table keeps only in-frame clones and is missing some. Of fewer than 15,000 clones listed, 65% to 90% are singletons. What was sequenced was peripheral blood. The receptors were sampled from a man aged 80 or over with acute or convalescent COVID-19.

The V gene is TRBV3-1 (or the pseudogene TRBV3-2), the J gene TRBJ1-5; D ambiguous. V gave up 3 bases and J gave up 4 bases, with 7 bases separating them. This CDR3 region has 13 residues. The germline V gene has CDR1 LGHDT and CDR2 YNNKEL (reference sequence). The CDR3 reads CASSQGGNQPQHF. The CDR3 bases are TGTGCCAGCAGCCAGGGCGGGAATCAGCCCCAGCATTTT.

The chain combines TRBV7-9 with TRBJ1-2, with a weak D call TRBD1 (6 bases). Germline CDR1 is SEHNR and CDR2 is FQNEAQ (reference sequence). V lost 4 bases, J lost 7 bases, and 19 bases lay in between. This CDR3 is built from 15 residues. The CDR3 DNA reads TGTGCCAGCAGCTCCTACGGGGGGGCAGGGACTGGCTACACCTTC. Its protein is CASSSYGGAGTGYTF.

The gene calls are TRBV7-9 and TRBJ1-2; 7 positions match TRBD1. With 1 base clipped from V and 3 bases from J, the junction kept 2 bases outside the gene matches. This CDR3 is built from 14 residues. Germline lookup yields CDR1 SEHNR and CDR2 FQNEAQ (reference sequence). The CDR3 nucleotides read TGTGCCAGCAGCTTAGGACAGGGACACTATGGCTACACCTTC. It specifies CASSLGQGHYGYTF.

The rearrangement links TRBV7-3 to TRBJ2-1; TRBD2 matches 9 bases. CDR1 is SGHTA, CDR2 FQGTGA, per germline. With 3 bases clipped from V and 2 bases from J, the junction kept 8 bases outside the gene matches. CDR3 length: 17 residues. The CDR3: CASSLVPGLATYNEQFF. CDR3 nucleotides: TGTGCCAGCAGCTTGGTTCCCGGACTAGCGACCTACAATGAGCAGTTCTTC.

V gene TRBV19 combines with J gene TRBJ1-2; the D gene is possibly TRBD1 (6 bases). The CDR3 sequence is 17 residues long. Between the trimmed V and J ends, which lost 9 bases and 1 base, there was a span of 24 bases. Germline CDR1 reads LNHDA; CDR2 reads SQIVND (reference sequence). This CDR3 reads CASLEFGTRGLNYGYTF. For the CDR3, the DNA is TGTGCCAGCTTGGAATTCGGGACCAGGGGTCTTAACTATGGCTACACCTTC.

This sequence joins TRBV3-1 (or the pseudogene TRBV3-2) and TRBJ2-5; 7 nucleotides agree with TRBD2. CDR1 is LGHDT, CDR2 YNNKEL, per germline (reference sequence). This CDR3 region has 15 residues. V trimming: 4 bases; J trimming: 4 bases; junction bases outside the gene matches: 9. In DNA form, the CDR3 reads TGTGCCAGCAGCCGACTGACTAGCCTCGTAGAGACCCAGTACTTC. It codes for CASSRLTSLVETQYF.

The chain is built from TRBV4-1 and TRBJ2-5; 7 bases match TRBD2. The CDR3 extends over 16 amino acids. CDR1 and CDR2 (germline): MGHRA, YSYEKL. Germline trimming cut 0 bases from V and 5 bases from J; bases unmatched to any gene: 9. The CDR3 DNA is TGCGCCAGCAGCCAAGATGGGACCGGGAGGTTGGAGACCCAGTACTTC. This codes for CASSQDGTGRLETQYF.

This clone was counted between two and nine times. The J gene is TRBJ2-2, the V gene TRBV7-9; the D is unclear. CDR3 length equals 12 residues. The V gene's germline CDR1 is SEHNR and CDR2 FQNEAQ (reference sequence). The germline V and J ends were trimmed by 6 bases and 8 bases, with 10 bases remaining between them. CDR3 amino acids: CASSRVVGELFF. The CDR3 nucleotides are TGTGCCAGCAGTCGCGTAGTTGGGGAGCTGTTTTTT.

This chain links TRBV10-2 with TRBJ2-6, with 7 bases aligning to TRBD2. Germline CDR1 reads WSHSY; CDR2 reads SAAADI. V shed 6 bases and J 0 bases; nucleotides not matched to a gene: 5. There are 16 residues in the CDR3. CDR3 in DNA: TGCGCCAGCAGCCAAGCGGGGCCCTCTGGGGCCAACGTCCTGACTTTC. It translates to CASSQAGPSGANVLTF.

This chain uses TRBV3-1 (or the pseudogene TRBV3-2) with TRBJ2-2; TRBD2 might be the D (5 bases). Germline V lookup: CDR1 LGHDT, CDR2 YNNKEL (reference sequence). This CDR3 spans 15 amino acids. The V and J ends lost 4 bases and 0 bases respectively, with 9 bases between them. The CDR3: CASSPGGSNTGELFF. The CDR3 nucleotides read TGTGCCAGCAGCCCCGGAGGATCGAACACCGGGGAGCTGTTTTTT.

The rearrangement joins TRBV18 to TRBJ1-3; D is unclear. Germline CDR1 reads KGHSH; CDR2 reads LQKENI. V lost 2 bases and J 1 base, leaving 9 bases between the germline ends. This CDR3 contains 15 residues. The CDR3 spells CASSPGRQSGNTIYF. In nucleotides, the CDR3 is TGTGCCAGCTCACCAGGCCGTCAATCTGGAAACACCATATATTTT.

On this clone: One end of the junction does not line up with germline, which may come from a read error. The chain joins TRBV12-5 to TRBJ1-1; D is possibly TRBD1 (6 bases). Per the germline V gene, CDR1 is LGHNT and CDR2 is FRNRAP. This CDR3 contains 14 residues. CDR3 DNA: TGTGCTAGTGCTTTGGGGGCAAGGAACACTGAAGCTTTCTTT. This sequence encodes CASALGARNTEAFF.

The chain has TRBV7-9 and TRBJ2-5, with TRBD2 identical over 9 bases. The J call may be faulty, since TRBJ2-7 better matches the DNA end. Germline CDR1 SEHNR, CDR2 FQNEAQ (reference sequence). There are 15 residues in the CDR3. The CDR3 DNA sequence: TGTGCCAGCAGCTTCTCCTCGACTAGCGGCTACGAGCAGTACTTC. Amino acid sequence: CASSFSSTSGYEQYF.

The chain has TRBV5-5 and TRBJ1-6; maybe TRBD1 (6 bases). The CDR3 runs 15 residues. V lost 4 bases and J 5 bases, leaving 13 bases between the germline ends. CDR1 is SGHKS and CDR2 is YYEKEE in the germline V gene (reference sequence). CDR3 bases: TGTGCCAGCAGCACGACAGGCAATGATAATTCACCCCTCCACTTT. Translating it yields CASSTTGNDNSPLHF. The whole variable domain, filled in from reference TRBV5-5 and TRBJ1-6, reads DAGVTQSPTHLIKTRGQQVTLRCSPISGHKSVSWYQQVLGQGPQFIFQYYEKEERGRGNFPDRFSARQFPNYSSELNVNALLLGDSALYLCASSTTGNDNSPLHFGNGTRLTVT.

This clone has just one count. The chain links TRBV7-9 to TRBJ1-2, with D perhaps TRBD1 (6 bases). The CDR3 loop spans 14 amino acids. Germline assignment: CDR1 SEHNR and CDR2 FQNEAQ (reference sequence). Trimming took 7 bases from V and 1 from J, leaving 13 bases between them. The CDR3 spells CASTVGTLNYGYTF. CDR3 nucleotide sequence: TGTGCCAGCACCGTCGGGACACTTAACTATGGCTACACCTTC.

The V and J genes are TRBV10-3 and TRBJ1-3, with TRBD1 as a possible D gene (5 bases). This CDR3 is 14 amino acids long. The germline V gene encodes CDR1 ENHRY and CDR2 SYGVKD. V was trimmed by 5 bases and J by 0 bases, leaving 8 bases between them. The CDR3 here is CAISTGNSGNTIYF. The CDR3 nucleotides are TGTGCCATCAGTACAGGAAACTCTGGAAACACCATATATTTT.

V gene TRBV7-9 combines with J gene TRBJ2-3; the match to TRBD2 covers 14 bases. The length of the CDR3 is 16 residues. CDR1 is SEHNR and CDR2 is FQNEAQ in the germline V gene (reference sequence). V gave up 5 bases and J gave up 5 bases; unmatched junction bases: 6. The CDR3 reads CASSNTGTSGRDTQYF. The CDR3 DNA is TGTGCCAGCAGCAATACCGGGACTAGCGGGAGAGATACGCAGTATTTT.

The rearrangement links TRBV7-2 to TRBJ2-1; 10 bases are a match to TRBD2. Germline V CDR1 and CDR2: SGHTA, FQGNSA. The CDR3 is 12 residues long. Trimming took 6 bases from V and 12 from J; bases not matched to a gene: 5. The CDR3 loop is CASRSSGRLQFF. The DNA of the CDR3 is TGTGCCAGCAGGTCTAGCGGGAGACTGCAGTTCTTC.